This T cell receptor beta chain was sequenced for a study of blood T cell repertoires in COVID-19. At the level of the study: The United States, Italy and Spain were the sources of the acute and convalescent COVID-19 samples. Sample material is recorded as cDNA or gDNA derived from T cells, B-cell-depleted T cells, or PBMCs.

This table comes from immunoSEQ multiplex PCR, and its TCRdb copy is limited to in-frame clones, with some not included. The data show 150,000 to 200,000 clones, approximately 82% seen once. This clone was recorded at least ten times. Per the germline V gene, CDR1 is SQVTM and CDR2 is ANQGSEA. V shed 7 bases, J shed 3 bases, and the junction held 1 base outside the gene matches. The CDR3 loop spans 12 amino acids. The V gene is TRBV29-1, the J gene TRBJ1-2, with 11 bases identical to TRBD1. The receptor's source is a woman in her sixties or seventies with acute COVID-19. Sequencing used PBMCs or T cells enriched from blood (not recorded which). The CDR3 nucleotides read TGCAGCGGGACAGGGGGCGACTATGGCTACACCTTC. Translated: CSGTGGDYGYTF. The full variable domain, rest sourced from reference TRBV29-1 and TRBJ1-2, is SAVISQKPSRDICQRGTSLTIQCQVDSQVTMMFWYRQQPGQSLTLIATANQGSEATYESGFVIDKFPISRPNLTFSTLTVSNMSPEDSSIYLCSGTGGDYGYTFGSGTRLTVV.